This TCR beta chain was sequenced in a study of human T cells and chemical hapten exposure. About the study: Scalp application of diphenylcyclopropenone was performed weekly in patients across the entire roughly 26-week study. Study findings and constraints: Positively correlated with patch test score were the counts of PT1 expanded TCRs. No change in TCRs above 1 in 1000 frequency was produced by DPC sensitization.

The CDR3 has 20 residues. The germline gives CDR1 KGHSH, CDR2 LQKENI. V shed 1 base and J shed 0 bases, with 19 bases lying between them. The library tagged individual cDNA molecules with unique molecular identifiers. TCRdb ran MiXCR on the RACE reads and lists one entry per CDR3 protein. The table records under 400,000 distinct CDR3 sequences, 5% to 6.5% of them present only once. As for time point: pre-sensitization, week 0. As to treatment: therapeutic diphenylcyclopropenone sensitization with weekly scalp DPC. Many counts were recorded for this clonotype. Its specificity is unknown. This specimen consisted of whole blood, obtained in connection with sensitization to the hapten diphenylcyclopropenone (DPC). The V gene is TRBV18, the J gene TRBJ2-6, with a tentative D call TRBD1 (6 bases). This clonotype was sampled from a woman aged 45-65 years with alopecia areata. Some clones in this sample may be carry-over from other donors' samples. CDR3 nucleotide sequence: TGTGCCAGCTCACCACAACGAATCAGGGGAAAGCCCTCTGGGGCCAACGTCCTGACTTTC. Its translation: CASSPQRIRGKPSGANVLTF.